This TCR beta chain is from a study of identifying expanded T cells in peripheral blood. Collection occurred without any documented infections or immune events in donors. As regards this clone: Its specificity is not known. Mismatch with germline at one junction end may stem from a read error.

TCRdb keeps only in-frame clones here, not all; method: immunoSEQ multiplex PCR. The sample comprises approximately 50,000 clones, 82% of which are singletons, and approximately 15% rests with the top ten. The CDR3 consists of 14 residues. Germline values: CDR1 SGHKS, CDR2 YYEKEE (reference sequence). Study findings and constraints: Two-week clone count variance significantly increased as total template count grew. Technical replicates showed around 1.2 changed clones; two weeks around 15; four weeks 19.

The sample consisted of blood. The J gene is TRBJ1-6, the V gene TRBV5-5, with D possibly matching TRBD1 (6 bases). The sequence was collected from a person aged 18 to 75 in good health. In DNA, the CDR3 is TGTGCCAGCAGATTGGAAGGGGGGGGATCACCCCTCCACTTT. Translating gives CASRLEGGGSPLHF. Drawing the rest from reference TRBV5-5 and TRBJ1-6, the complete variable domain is DAGVTQSPTHLIKTRGQQVTLRCSPISGHKSVSWYQQVLGQGPQFIFQYYEKEERGRGNFPDRFSARQFPNYSSELNVNALLLGDSALYLCASRLEGGGSPLHFGNGTRLTVT.